This T cell receptor (beta chain) was found in a study of Graves' ophthalmopathy and Graves' hyperthyroidism. General study results and limits: In blood appeared most of the expanded thyroid clonotypes whose frequency exceeded 0.001. Classification of ophthalmopathy versus stable hyperthyroidism by a 13-signature model yielded 85% to 90% sensitivity and about 83% specificity.

RNA transcripts were the template, and TCR beta CDR3 regions were amplified from them. Second-round multiplex PCR followed a first-round RT-PCR using HTBI primers. Using its own MiXCR run on the multiplex PCR reads, TCRdb lists one record per CDR3 protein. The sample has about half a million distinct CDR3 sequences, approximately 15% seen once; the top ten hold around 9.8%. This clonotype came up a few times. Its antigen is currently unknown. The CDR3 contains 17 residues. Deletions cut 5 bases from V and 0 bases from J, with 17 bases between. The germline V gene has CDR1 LNHDA and CDR2 SQIVND (reference sequence). PBMCs came from more than 7.5 ml of fresh peripheral blood.

The gene calls are TRBV19 and TRBJ1-3, with D perhaps TRBD1 (5 bases). Sample: blood. This clonotype was sampled from a woman in her 30s with Graves' ophthalmopathy. In DNA form, the CDR3 reads TGTGCCAGTAGTCCCTACACGGGACTAAACTCTGGAAACACCATATATTTT. Protein sequence: CASSPYTGLNSGNTIYF.